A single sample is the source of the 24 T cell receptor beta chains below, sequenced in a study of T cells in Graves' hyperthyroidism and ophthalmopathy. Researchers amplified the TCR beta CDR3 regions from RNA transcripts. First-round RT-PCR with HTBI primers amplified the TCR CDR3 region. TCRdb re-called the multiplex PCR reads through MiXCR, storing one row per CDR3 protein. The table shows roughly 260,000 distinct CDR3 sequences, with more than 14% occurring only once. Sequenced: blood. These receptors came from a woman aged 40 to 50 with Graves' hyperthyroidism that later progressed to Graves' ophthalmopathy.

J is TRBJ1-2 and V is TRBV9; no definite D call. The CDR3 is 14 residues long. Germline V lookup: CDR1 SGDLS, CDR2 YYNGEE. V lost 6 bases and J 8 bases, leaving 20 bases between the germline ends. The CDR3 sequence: CASNDDDWGRGYTF. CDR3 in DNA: TGTGCCAGCAACGACGATGATTGGGGTCGGGGCTACACCTTC.

CDR3 nucleotide sequence: TGTGCCAGCAGCATCAGACCTAATGAGCAGTTCTTC. Its translation: CASSIRPNEQFF. The chain couples TRBV7-3 to TRBJ2-1; D ambiguous. The V end was cut by 5 bases, the J end by 7 bases, with 9 bases between. Germline V lookup: CDR1 SGHTA, CDR2 FQGTGA. This CDR3 has 12 amino acids.

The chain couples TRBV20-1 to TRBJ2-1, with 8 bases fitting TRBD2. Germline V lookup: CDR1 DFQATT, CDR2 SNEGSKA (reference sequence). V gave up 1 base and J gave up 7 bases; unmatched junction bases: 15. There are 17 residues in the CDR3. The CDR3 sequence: CSARGIPAGVSPNEQFF. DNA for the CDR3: TGCAGTGCTAGAGGAATACCAGCGGGAGTATCGCCAAATGAGCAGTTCTTC.

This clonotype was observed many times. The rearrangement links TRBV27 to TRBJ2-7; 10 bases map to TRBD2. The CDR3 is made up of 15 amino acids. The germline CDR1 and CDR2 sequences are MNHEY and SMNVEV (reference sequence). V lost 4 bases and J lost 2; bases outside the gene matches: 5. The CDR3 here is CASSSRLAGAYEQYF. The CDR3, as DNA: TGTGCCAGCAGTTCCCGTCTAGCGGGAGCCTACGAGCAGTACTTC.

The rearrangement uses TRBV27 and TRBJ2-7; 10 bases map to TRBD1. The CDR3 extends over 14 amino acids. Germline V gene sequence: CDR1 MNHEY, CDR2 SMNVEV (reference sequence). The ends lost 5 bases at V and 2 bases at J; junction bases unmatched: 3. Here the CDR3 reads CASSVGTGAYEQYF. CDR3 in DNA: TGTGCCAGCAGTGTCGGGACAGGGGCCTACGAGCAGTACTTC.

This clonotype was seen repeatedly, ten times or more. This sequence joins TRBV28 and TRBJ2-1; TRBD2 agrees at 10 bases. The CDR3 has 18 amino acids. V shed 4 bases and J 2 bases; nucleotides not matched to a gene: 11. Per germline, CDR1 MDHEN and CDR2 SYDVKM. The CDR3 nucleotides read TGTGCCAGCAGTTCCCCATCCGGACTAGCGGTCACCTACAATGAGCAGTTCTTC. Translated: CASSSPSGLAVTYNEQFF.

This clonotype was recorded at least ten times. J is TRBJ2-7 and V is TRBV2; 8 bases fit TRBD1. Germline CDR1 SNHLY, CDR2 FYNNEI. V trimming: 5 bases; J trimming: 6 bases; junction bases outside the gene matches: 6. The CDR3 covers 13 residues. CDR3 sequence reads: CASSSQGATEQYF. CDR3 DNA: TGTGCCAGCAGTTCCCAGGGGGCGACCGAGCAGTACTTC. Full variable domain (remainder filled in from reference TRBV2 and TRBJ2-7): EPEVTQTPSHQVTQMGQEVILRCVPISNHLYFYWYRQILGQKVEFLVSFYNNEISEKSEIFDDQFSVERPDGSNFTLKIRSTKLEDSAMYFCASSSQGATEQYFGPGTRLTVT.

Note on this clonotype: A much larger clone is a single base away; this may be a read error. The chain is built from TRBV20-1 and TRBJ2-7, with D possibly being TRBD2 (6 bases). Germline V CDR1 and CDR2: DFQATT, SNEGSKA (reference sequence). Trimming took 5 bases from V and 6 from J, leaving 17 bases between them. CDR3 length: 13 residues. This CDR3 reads CSAGGLARLEQYF. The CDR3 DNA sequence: TGCAGTGCTGGGGGACTGGCCCGCCTCGAGCAGTACTTC.

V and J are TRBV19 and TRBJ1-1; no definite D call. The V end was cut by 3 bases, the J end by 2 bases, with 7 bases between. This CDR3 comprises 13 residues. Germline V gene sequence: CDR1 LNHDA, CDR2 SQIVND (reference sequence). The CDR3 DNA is TGTGCCAGTAGTATTTCGGATAACACTGAAGCTTTCTTT. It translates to CASSISDNTEAFF.

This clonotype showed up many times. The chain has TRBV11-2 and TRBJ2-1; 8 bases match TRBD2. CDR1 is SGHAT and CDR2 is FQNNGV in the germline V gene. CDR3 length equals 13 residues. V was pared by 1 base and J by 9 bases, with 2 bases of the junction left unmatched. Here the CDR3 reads CASSLGAGAEQFF. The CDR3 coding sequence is TGTGCCAGCAGCTTAGGAGCGGGGGCTGAGCAGTTCTTC. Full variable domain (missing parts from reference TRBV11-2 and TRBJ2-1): EAGVAQSPRYKIIEKRQSVAFWCNPISGHATLYWYQQILGQGPKLLIQFQNNGVVDDSQLPKDRFSAERLKGVDSTLKIQPAKLEDSAVYLCASSLGAGAEQFFGPGTRLTVL.

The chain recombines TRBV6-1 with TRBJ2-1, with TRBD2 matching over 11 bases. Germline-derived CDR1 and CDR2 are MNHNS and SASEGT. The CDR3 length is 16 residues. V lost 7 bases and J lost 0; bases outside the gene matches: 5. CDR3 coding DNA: TGTGCCAGCATCGGGACTAGCGGTTACTCCTACAATGAGCAGTTCTTC. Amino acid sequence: CASIGTSGYSYNEQFF.

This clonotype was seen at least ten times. The CDR3 DNA follows: TGTGCCAGCTGCGGTGCCGGGGAGCTGTTTTTT. Translation gives CASCGAGELFF. This chain joins TRBV11-3 and TRBJ2-2, with D unresolved. The V and J ends lost 8 bases and 6 bases respectively, with 7 bases between them. The length of the CDR3 is 11 residues. Germline V CDR1 and CDR2: SGHNT, YENEEA.

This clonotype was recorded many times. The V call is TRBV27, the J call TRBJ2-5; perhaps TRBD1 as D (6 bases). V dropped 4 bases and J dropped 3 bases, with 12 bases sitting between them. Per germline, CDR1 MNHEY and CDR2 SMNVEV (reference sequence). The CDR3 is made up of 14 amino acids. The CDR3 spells CASSSRQVEETQYF. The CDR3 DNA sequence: TGTGCCAGCAGTTCAAGACAGGTCGAAGAGACCCAGTACTTC.

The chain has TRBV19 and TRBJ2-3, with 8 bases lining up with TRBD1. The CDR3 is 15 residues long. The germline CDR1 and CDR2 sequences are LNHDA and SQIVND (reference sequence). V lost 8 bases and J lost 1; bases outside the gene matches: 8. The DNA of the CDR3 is TGTGCCAGTTCTAGGGACAGGTTGGGCACAGATACGCAGTATTTT. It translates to CASSRDRLGTDTQYF.

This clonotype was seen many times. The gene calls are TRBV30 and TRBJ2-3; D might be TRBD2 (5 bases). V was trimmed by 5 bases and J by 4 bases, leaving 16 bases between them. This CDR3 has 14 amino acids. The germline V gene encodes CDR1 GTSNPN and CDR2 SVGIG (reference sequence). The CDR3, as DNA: TGTGCCTGGTCCCCGGGCCGCGGGTCAGATACGCAGTATTTT. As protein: CAWSPGRGSDTQYF.

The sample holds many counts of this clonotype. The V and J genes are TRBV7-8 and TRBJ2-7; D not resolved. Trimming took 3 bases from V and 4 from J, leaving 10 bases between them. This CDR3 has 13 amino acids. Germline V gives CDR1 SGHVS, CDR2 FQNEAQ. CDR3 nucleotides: TGTGCCAGCAGCTTTGACACCGCTTACGAGCAGTACTTC. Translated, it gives CASSFDTAYEQYF.

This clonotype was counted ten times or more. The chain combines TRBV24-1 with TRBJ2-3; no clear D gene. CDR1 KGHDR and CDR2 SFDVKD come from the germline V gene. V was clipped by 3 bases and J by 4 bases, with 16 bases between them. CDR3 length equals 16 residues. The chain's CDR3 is CATSDDVPGGPDTQYF. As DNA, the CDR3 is TGTGCCACCAGTGATGACGTCCCCGGCGGACCAGATACGCAGTATTTT.

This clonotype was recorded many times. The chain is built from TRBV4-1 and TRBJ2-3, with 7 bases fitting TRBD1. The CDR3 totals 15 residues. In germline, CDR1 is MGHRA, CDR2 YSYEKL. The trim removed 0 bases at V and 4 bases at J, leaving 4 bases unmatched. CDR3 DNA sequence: TGCGCCAGCAGCCAAGAGGCCAGGGGGTCAGATACGCAGTATTTT. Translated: CASSQEARGSDTQYF.

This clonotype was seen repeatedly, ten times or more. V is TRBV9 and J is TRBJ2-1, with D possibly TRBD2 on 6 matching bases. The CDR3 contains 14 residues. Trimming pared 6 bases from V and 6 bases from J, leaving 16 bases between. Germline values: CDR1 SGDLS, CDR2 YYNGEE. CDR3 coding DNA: TGTGCCAGCAACCGGGACTCCTATGTCAATGAGCAGTTCTTC. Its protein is CASNRDSYVNEQFF.

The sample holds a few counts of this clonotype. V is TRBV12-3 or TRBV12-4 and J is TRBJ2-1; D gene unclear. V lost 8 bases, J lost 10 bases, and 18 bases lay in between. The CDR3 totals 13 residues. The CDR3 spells CASDGYLSREQFF. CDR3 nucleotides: TGTGCCAGCGACGGCTACCTCTCTAGGGAGCAGTTCTTC.

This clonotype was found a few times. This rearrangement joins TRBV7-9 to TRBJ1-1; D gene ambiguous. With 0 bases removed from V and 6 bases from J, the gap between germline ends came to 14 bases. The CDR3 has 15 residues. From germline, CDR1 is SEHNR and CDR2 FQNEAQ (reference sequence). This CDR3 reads CASSLAVSGRAEAFF. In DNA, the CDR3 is TGTGCCAGCAGCTTAGCGGTTTCCGGGCGGGCTGAAGCTTTCTTT. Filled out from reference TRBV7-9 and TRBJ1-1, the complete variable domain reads DTGVSQNPRHKITKRGQNVTFRCDPISEHNRLYWYRQTLGQGPEFLTYFQNEAQLEKSRLLSDRFSAERPKGSFSTLEIQRTEQGDSAMYLCASSLAVSGRAEAFFGQGTRLTVV.

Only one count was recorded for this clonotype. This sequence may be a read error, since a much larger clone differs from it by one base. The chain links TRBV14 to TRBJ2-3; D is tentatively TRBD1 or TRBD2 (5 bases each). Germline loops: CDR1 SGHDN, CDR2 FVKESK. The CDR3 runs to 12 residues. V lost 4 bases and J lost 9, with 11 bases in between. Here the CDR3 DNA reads TGTGCCAGCAGCCTGAGGGGCGTGACGCAGTATTTT. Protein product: CASSLRGVTQYF.

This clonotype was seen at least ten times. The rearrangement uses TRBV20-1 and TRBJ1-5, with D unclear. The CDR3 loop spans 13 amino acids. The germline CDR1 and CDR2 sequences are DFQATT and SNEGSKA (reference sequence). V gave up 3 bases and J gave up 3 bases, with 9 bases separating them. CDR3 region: CSASPSFNQPQHF. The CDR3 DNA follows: TGCAGTGCTAGTCCCTCCTTCAATCAGCCCCAGCATTTT.

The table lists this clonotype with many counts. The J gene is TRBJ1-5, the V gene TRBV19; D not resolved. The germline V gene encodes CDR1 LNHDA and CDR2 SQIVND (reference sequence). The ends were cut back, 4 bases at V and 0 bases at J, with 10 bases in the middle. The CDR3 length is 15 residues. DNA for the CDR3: TGTGCCAGTAGTAAGAGTGGAGATAGCAATCAGCCCCAGCATTTT. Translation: CASSKSGDSNQPQHF.